These T cell receptor beta chains were read from a single sample in a study of blood T cell repertoires in COVID-19. The data were produced by immunoSEQ multiplex PCR, yet TCRdb's version contains in-frame clones alone and is incomplete. This repertoire shows about 210,000 clones, 65% to 90% found once; its top ten account for 5% to 6.5%. The sample taken for sequencing was peripheral blood. All receptors come from a man aged 50-59 years with COVID-19, enrolled during active disease. Both conserved end residues are part of each CDR3. The D gene is left open where the match is weak. Size is omitted from some rows. Given values are once, few, many or a class for expanded clones.

V gene: TRBV7-9
J gene: TRBJ1-1
clone size: few
D gene: NA
CDR3 protein: CASSLDIRGTEAFF
CDR3 DNA: TGTGCCAGCAGCTTAGATATCAGGGGAACTGAAGCTTTCTTT

V gene: TRBV4-3
J gene: TRBJ1-4
clone size: NA
D gene: NA
CDR3 protein: CASSQEPRDYEKLFF
CDR3 DNA: TGCGCCAGCAGCCAAGAACCCCGGGACTACGAAAAACTGTTTTTT

V gene: TRBV5-1
J gene: TRBJ1-2
clone size: NA
D gene: TRBD1
CDR3 protein: CASSLAVSQGAIYYGYTF
CDR3 DNA: TGCGCCAGCAGCTTGGCGGTTTCCCAGGGGGCGATTTACTATGGCTACACCTTC

V gene: TRBV10-3
J gene: TRBJ2-3
clone size: NA
D gene: NA
CDR3 protein: CAISVRRLGTDTQYF
CDR3 DNA: TGTGCCATCAGTGTCAGGAGACTAGGGACAGATACGCAGTATTTT

V gene: TRBV9
J gene: TRBJ2-2
clone size: NA
D gene: NA
CDR3 protein: CASSVEGNYAGELFF
CDR3 DNA: TGTGCCAGCAGCGTAGAGGGGAATTACGCCGGGGAGCTGTTTTTT

V gene: TRBV19
J gene: TRBJ1-1
clone size: NA
D gene: NA
CDR3 protein: CASSWGFGSGTEAFF
CDR3 DNA: TGTGCCAGTAGTTGGGGCTTTGGATCTGGGACTGAAGCTTTCTTT

V gene: TRBV19
J gene: TRBJ2-7
clone size: NA
D gene: TRBD2
CDR3 protein: CASSIDGTSGFYEQYF
CDR3 DNA: TGTGCCAGTAGTATAGACGGGACTAGCGGATTCTACGAGCAGTACTTC

V gene: TRBV11-2
J gene: TRBJ2-2
clone size: few
D gene: TRBD2
CDR3 protein: CASSSMKGGSGDNTGELFF
CDR3 DNA: TGTGCCAGCAGCTCAATGAAGGGGGGTAGCGGGGATAACACCGGGGAGCTGTTTTTT

V gene: TRBV10-2
J gene: TRBJ2-5
clone size: NA
D gene: NA
CDR3 protein: CASQEPGAQETQYF
CDR3 DNA: TGCGCCAGCCAGGAGCCAGGGGCGCAAGAGACCCAGTACTTC

V gene: TRBV5-4
J gene: TRBJ1-2
clone size: NA
D gene: NA
CDR3 protein: CASSFGGWQEGYTF
CDR3 DNA: TGTGCCAGCAGCTTTGGAGGGTGGCAGGAAGGCTACACCTTC

V gene: TRBV4-1
J gene: TRBJ1-1
clone size: NA
D gene: NA
CDR3 protein: CASSQDTRGMNTEAFF
CDR3 DNA: TGCGCCAGCAGCCAAGATACCCGGGGGATGAACACTGAAGCTTTCTTT

V gene: TRBV5-1
J gene: TRBJ2-4
clone size: NA
D gene: NA
CDR3 protein: CASSLSADRDPNIQYF
CDR3 DNA: TGCGCCAGCAGCTTGTCCGCCGACCGGGATCCAAACATTCAGTACTTC

V gene: TRBV7-2
J gene: TRBJ2-1
clone size: once
D gene: TRBD1
CDR3 protein: CASSFRGHIYNEQFF
CDR3 DNA: TGTGCCAGCAGCTTCAGGGGGCATATCTACAATGAGCAGTTCTTC

V gene: TRBV7-6
J gene: TRBJ2-4
clone size: NA
D gene: TRBD1
CDR3 protein: CASSLADRDGGKNIQYF
CDR3 DNA: TGTGCCAGCAGCTTAGCGGACAGGGATGGGGGCAAAAACATTCAGTACTTC